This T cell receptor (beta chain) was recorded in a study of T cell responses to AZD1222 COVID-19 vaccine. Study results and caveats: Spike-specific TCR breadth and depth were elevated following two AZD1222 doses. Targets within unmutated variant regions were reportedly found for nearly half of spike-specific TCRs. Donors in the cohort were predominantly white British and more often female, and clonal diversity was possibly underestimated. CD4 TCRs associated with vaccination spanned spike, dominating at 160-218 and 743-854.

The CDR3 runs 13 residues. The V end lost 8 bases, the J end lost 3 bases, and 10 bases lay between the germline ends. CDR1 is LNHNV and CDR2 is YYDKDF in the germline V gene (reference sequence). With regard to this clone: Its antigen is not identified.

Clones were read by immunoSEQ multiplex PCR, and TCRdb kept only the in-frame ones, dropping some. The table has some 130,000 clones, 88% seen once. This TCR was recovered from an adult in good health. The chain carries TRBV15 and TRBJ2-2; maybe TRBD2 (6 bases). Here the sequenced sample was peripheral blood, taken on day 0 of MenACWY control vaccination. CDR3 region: CATGGGYTGELFF. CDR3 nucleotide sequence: TGTGCCACCGGGGGAGGATACACCGGGGAGCTGTTTTTT.